This entry features one TCR beta chain sequence. Antigen specificity is unknown. The entire patient cohort was treatment-naive prior to thyroid surgery. This sample is drawn from a study of metastatic and nonmetastatic thyroid tumors. Study-level information: For malignant and benign thyroid patients, tumor or nodule tissue and blood were the sources whose repertoires were compared. Notes on the study in general: Across blood and tumor, TCR beta diversity in malignant thyroid tumors was reportedly significantly higher than in benign nodules.

In the source study's methods: The study took CDR3 differences across clinicopathological groups and made a distant-metastasis classifier for papillary thyroid cancer from them. Via MiXCR, TCRdb re-called the PCR reads. What appears here as the V and J calls and clone size reflects TCRdb's work, not the paper's. In the table there are approximately 79,000 clones, 8.6% of which are singletons. The CDR3 is made up of 12 amino acids. The germline V and J ends were trimmed by 3 bases and 0 bases, with 3 bases remaining between them. Germline V gives CDR1 DFQATT, CDR2 SNEGSKA (reference sequence). The specimen sequenced was blood. The V and J genes are TRBV20-1 and TRBJ1-5; D not certain. The TCR originated in a female donor with papillary thyroid cancer or a benign thyroid nodule (not recorded which). Some clones in this sample may be carry-over from other donors' samples. CDR3 in amino acids: CSASISNQPQHF. CDR3 in DNA: TGCAGTGCTAGTATTAGCAATCAGCCCCAGCATTTT.